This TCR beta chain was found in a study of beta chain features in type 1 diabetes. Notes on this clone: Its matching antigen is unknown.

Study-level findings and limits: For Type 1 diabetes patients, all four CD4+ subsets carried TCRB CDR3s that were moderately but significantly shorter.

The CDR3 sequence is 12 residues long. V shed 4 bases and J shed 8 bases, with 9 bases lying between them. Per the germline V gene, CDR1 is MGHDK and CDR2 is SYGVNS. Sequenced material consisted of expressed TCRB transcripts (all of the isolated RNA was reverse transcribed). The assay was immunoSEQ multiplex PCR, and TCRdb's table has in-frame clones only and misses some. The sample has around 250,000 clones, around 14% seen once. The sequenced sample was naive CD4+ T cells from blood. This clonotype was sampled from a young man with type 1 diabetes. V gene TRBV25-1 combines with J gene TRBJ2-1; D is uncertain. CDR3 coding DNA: TGTGCCAGCAGTGTAGCAGAGTATGAGCAGTTCTTC. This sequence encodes CASSVAEYEQFF.